This T cell receptor beta chain was recorded in a study of blood T cell repertoires in COVID-19. At the level of the study: Acute-phase and convalescent COVID-19 samples originated in the United States, Italy and Spain.

From germline, CDR1 is SGHKS and CDR2 YYEKEE (reference sequence). This CDR3 spans 16 amino acids. The trim removed 0 bases at V and 2 bases at J, leaving 2 bases unmatched. This clone appeared once. In the original processing: The authors estimated nucleated cell counts from reference gene primer amplification. TCRdb's table, derived via immunoSEQ multiplex PCR, lists solely in-frame clones and lacks some. From that table come the V and J calls and clone size; the DNA was used to work out D and trimming. The profile shows some 150,000 clones, 75% to 85% of them singletons. The clonotype comes from a man in his 60s with acute or convalescent COVID-19. V gene TRBV5-5 combines with J gene TRBJ1-5; 10 bases are a match to TRBD1. Sample: peripheral blood. CDR3 nucleotides: TGTGCCAGCAGCTTGGCGACAGGGGGCGGCAATCAGCCCCAGCATTTT. Amino acid sequence: CASSLATGGGNQPQHF.